The T cell receptor (beta chain) under discussion was sequenced for a study of T cells after yellow fever vaccination (dated by TCRdb to about 2019). Notes on the research overall: The SMART-Seq v4 Ultra Low Input RNA kit was used to prepare libraries from fractions with low cell numbers. To track T-cell clones before and after primary and booster YFV17D yellow fever vaccination, bulk TCR alpha and beta repertoires were sequenced longitudinally. Two healthy male donors, one aged 18 to 30 and one aged 30 to 39 years, were included in the cohort. Blood was drawn at multiple timepoints before and after primary and secondary immunization, with bulk PBMC replicates and cell subsets isolated.

TCR cDNA was synthesized by 5'RACE template switching, which introduced a universal primer site and unique molecular identifiers. Priming of cDNA synthesis was performed from both the TCR alpha and TCR beta constant segments. Two PCR steps were used to amplify libraries, with sample barcodes and sequencing adapters being added in the second step. Sequencing of libraries was done on Illumina HiSeq 2500 (2x100 bp) or NovaSeq (2x150 bp). The study's own analysis went as follows. Demultiplexing of reads and collapsing into UMI consensus sequences were performed with MIGEC, and V(D)J alignment was carried out with MiXCR. Vaccine-responding clonotypes were defined with edgeR using replicate PBMC samples, requiring FDR below 0.01 and a log2 fold change above 5 up to day 15. CD4 or CD8 identity was assigned to each bulk clonotype according to whether the clonotype was present at higher abundance in the sequenced CD4 repertoire or the sequenced CD8 repertoire. The public reads were reprocessed in TCRdb via fastp at Q25 and MiXCR, keeping in-frame beta chains. Rows are unified per CDR3 protein, each entry keeping the most common DNA and genes. V and J calls and clone size were set by TCRdb, not the authors. The sample table holds hundreds of thousands of distinct CDR3 sequences, of which 9% to 15% were seen once. The leading ten clones occupy more than 12% of the sample.

This clonotype was counted only a few times. Its cognate antigen has yet to be identified. No quality values exist for individual bases; no much larger clone is one base distant. Explained via the paper, the treatment or condition label denotes: live attenuated yellow fever vaccine strain. At each blood-draw timepoint, two biological replicates of bulk PBMCs were collected. A standard Ficoll-Paque protocol was used to isolate PBMCs from peripheral blood. RNA was extracted with TriZol from bulk PBMCs, CD4 and CD8 fractions, and dextramer-positive and dextramer-negative fractions. Beyond this particular receptor, the publication reports: The study included only a couple of donors, which limits how far the findings can be generalized. Compared with the primary T-cell response, the secondary T-cell response was weaker but faster, peaking on day 5 rather than day 15. Most clones expanded after primary vaccination were re-detected after the booster (about 95% of CD4 and around 88% of CD8), suggesting broad memory maintenance. A small fraction of clonotypes showed up in both the CD4 and CD8 compartments, probably as a result of convergent recombination. Computational filtering was required because FACS-sorted repertoires could contain abundant contaminating clonotypes from the bulk population.

The CDR1 and CDR2 encoded by the germline V gene (reference sequence) are MNHEY and SMNVEV. V was cut back by 8 bases and J by 6 bases, leaving a gap of 23 bases between them. Measured from the cysteine to the phenylalanine, the CDR3 is 17 residues long. Only the CDR3 DNA stays, 51 bases, in frame from base 1. In this chain, TRBV27 is recombined with TRBJ1-6, and the D gene may be TRBD1, 6 bases matching. The source of this sequence is a man aged 25-40 years who received the YFV17D yellow fever vaccine. Specimen: PBMCs, collected on the day of the yellow fever booster vaccination. The nucleotide sequence reads as follows: TGTGCCAGCCTTCTCACAGGGACGGCTTCGAGTAATTCACCCCTCCACTTT. This codes for CASLLTGTASSNSPLHF.